Following are 9 T cell receptor beta chains from one sample sequenced in a study of a mutant IDH1 vaccine in newly diagnosed glioma. Sequencing used immunoSEQ multiplex PCR; TCRdb keeps in-frame clones, though not all of them. This sample has about 60,000 clones; over 80% occur once, and the top ten carry around 1.5%. Described time point: week 23, last vaccination. Each dose of the vaccine consisted of 300 ug of mutant IDH1 20-mer peptide, with topical imiquimod. No antigen is known for these receptors. The sequenced sample was PBMCs, obtained from a glioma patient whose treatment included an IDH1 peptide vaccine. These receptor sequences come from a man aged 35-49 years with glioma.

This clone was counted once. The rearrangement joins TRBV19 to TRBJ1-1; D is uncertain. Germline V gene lookup returns CDR1 LNHDA and CDR2 SQIVND (reference sequence). Between the trimmed V and J ends, which lost 11 bases and 1 base, there was a span of 5 bases. This CDR3 has 10 amino acids. CDR3 bases: TGTGCCCGGGGGAACACTGAAGCTTTCTTT. Translating it yields CARGNTEAFF.

The chain links TRBV6-5 to TRBJ2-7, with no clear D. From germline, CDR1 is MNHEY and CDR2 SVGAGI. V lost 3 bases, J lost 0 bases, and 6 bases lay in between. The CDR3 has 13 amino acids. CDR3 in DNA: TGTGCCAGCAGTTATTCGGGCTCCTACGAGCAGTACTTC. As protein: CASSYSGSYEQYF.

The chain recombines TRBV9 with TRBJ2-5; D is undetermined. Germline loops: CDR1 SGDLS, CDR2 YYNGEE. The CDR3 has 14 amino acids. Trimming took off 3 bases at V and 2 bases at J, with 11 bases between the two ends. The DNA of the CDR3 is TGTGCCAGCAGCGCAATTCCATCTCAAGAGACCCAGTACTTC. As protein: CASSAIPSQETQYF.

The genes are TRBV25-1 and TRBJ2-5; no clear D gene. Germline assignment: CDR1 MGHDK and CDR2 SYGVNS. Trimming removed 0 bases at V and 5 bases at J, with 13 bases between. This CDR3 region has 15 residues. Here the CDR3 reads CASSEYAGSYETQYF. CDR3 DNA sequence: TGTGCCAGCAGTGAATACGCTGGCTCTTATGAGACCCAGTACTTC.

This chain uses TRBV10-3 with TRBJ2-7; D is unclear. The CDR3 spans 14 residues. Germline lookup yields CDR1 ENHRY and CDR2 SYGVKD. V lost 7 bases, J lost 2 bases, and 15 bases lay in between. The CDR3 coding sequence is TGTGCCATCATGTCCAGCGCCGGTACCTACGAGCAGTACTTC. Its translation is CAIMSSAGTYEQYF.

This clone is a singleton in its sample. The V call is TRBV5-1, the J call TRBJ2-7, with 10 bases fitting TRBD1. This CDR3 contains 15 residues. The V gene end was trimmed by 3 bases and the J gene end by 4 bases; junction bases not matched to a gene: 7. CDR1 is SGHRS, CDR2 YFSETQ, per germline. The DNA for the CDR3 is TGCGCCAGCAGCTATCGACAGGGGGCGAGTTACGAGCAGTACTTC. This encodes CASSYRQGASYEQYF.

This chain uses TRBV7-2 with TRBJ1-1; D is perhaps TRBD1 (5 bases). With 2 bases removed from V and 9 bases from J, the gap between germline ends came to 16 bases. The length of the CDR3 is 14 residues. Germline assignment: CDR1 SGHTA and CDR2 FQGNSA. CDR3 in DNA: TGTGCCAGCAGCTTATTGTCAGGGTCACTGAAAGCTTTCTTT. Translated: CASSLLSGSLKAFF. The full variable domain, rest sourced from reference TRBV7-2 and TRBJ1-1, is GAGVSQSPSNKVTEKGKDVELRCDPISGHTALYWYRQSLGQGLEFLIYFQGNSAPDKSGLPSDRFSAERTGGSVSTLTIQRTQQEDSAVYLCASSLLSGSLKAFFGQGTRLTVV.

The gene calls are TRBV6-6 and TRBJ2-5, with TRBD2 matching over 11 bases. Germline assignment: CDR1 MNHNY and CDR2 SVGAGI (reference sequence). Trimming took 10 bases from V and 5 from J; bases not matched to a gene: 6. The CDR3 runs 13 residues. As DNA, the CDR3 is TGTGCCACCCAGACTAGCGGGATTGAGACCCAGTACTTC. Residues: CATQTSGIETQYF.

The genes are TRBV7-9 and TRBJ2-2, with unresolved D. Trimming left V 6 bases short and J 13 bases short, with 15 bases between. Germline V CDR1 and CDR2: SEHNR, FQNEAQ (reference sequence). The CDR3 runs 12 residues. The CDR3 spells CASRSGLLALFF. CDR3 sequence (DNA): TGTGCCAGCAGATCCGGTCTTTTAGCGCTGTTTTTT.